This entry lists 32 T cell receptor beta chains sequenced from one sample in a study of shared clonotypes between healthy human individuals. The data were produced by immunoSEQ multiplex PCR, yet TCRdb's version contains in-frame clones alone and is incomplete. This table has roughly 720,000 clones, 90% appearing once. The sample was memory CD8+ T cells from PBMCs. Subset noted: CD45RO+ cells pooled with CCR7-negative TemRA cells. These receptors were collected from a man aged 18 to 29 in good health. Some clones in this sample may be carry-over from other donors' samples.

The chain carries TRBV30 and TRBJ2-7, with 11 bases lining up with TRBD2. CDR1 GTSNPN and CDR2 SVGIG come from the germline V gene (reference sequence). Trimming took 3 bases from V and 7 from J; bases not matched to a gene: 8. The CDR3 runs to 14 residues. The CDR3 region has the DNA TGTGCCTGGAGAGTAGTTCTAGCGGGAGGTGAGCAGTACTTC. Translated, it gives CAWRVVLAGGEQYF.

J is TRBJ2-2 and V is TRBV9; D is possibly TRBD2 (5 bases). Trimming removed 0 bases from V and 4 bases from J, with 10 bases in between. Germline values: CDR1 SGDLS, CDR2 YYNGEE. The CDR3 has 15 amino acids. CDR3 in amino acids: CASSVGGSTTGELFF. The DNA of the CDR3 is TGTGCCAGCAGCGTAGGTGGGAGCACCACCGGGGAGCTGTTTTTT. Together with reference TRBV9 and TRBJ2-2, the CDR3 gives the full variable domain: DSGVTQTPKHLITATGQRVTLRCSPRSGDLSVYWYQQSLDQGLQFLIQYYNGEERAKGNILERFSAQQFPDLHSELNLSSLELGDSALYFCASSVGGSTTGELFFGEGSRLTVL.

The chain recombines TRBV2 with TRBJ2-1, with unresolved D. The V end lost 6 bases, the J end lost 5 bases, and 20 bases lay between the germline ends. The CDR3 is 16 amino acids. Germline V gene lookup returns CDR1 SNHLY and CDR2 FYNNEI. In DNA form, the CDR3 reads TGTGCCAGCAGCGTCGCTAGTTTTCGAAGGCACAATGAGCAGTTCTTC. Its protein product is CASSVASFRRHNEQFF. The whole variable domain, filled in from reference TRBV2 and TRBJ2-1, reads EPEVTQTPSHQVTQMGQEVILRCVPISNHLYFYWYRQILGQKVEFLVSFYNNEISEKSEIFDDQFSVERPDGSNFTLKIRSTKLEDSAMYFCASSVASFRRHNEQFFGPGTRLTVL.

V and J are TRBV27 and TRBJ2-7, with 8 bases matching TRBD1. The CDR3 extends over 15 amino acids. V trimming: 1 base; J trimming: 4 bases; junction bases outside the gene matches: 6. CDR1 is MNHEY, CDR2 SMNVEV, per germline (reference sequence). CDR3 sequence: CASSLWAGGVYEQYF. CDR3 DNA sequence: TGTGCCAGCAGTTTATGGGCAGGGGGCGTTTACGAGCAGTACTTC.

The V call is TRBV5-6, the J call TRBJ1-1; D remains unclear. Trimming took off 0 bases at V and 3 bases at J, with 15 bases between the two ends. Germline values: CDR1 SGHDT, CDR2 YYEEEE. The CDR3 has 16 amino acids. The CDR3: CASSLVVTAEHTEAFF. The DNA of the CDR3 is TGTGCCAGCAGCTTGGTCGTCACAGCGGAACACACTGAAGCTTTCTTT.

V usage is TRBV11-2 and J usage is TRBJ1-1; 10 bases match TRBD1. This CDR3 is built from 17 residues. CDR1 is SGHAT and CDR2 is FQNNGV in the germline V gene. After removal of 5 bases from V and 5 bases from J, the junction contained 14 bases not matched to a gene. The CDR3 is CASSPTQTGGGGTEAFF. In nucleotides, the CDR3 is TGTGCCAGCAGCCCAACCCAGACAGGGGGCGGAGGGACTGAAGCTTTCTTT.

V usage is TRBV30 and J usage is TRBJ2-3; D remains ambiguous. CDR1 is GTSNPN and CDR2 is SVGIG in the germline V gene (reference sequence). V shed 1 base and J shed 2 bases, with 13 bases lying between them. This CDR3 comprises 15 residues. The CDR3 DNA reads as TGTGCCTGGAGTGAGGGCCTATTCGCCACAGATACGCAGTATTTT. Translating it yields CAWSEGLFATDTQYF. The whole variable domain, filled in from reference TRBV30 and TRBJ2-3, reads SQTIHQWPATLVQPVGSPLSLECTVEGTSNPNLYWYRQAAGRGLQLLFYSVGIGQISSEVPQNLSASRPQDRQFILSSKKLLLSDSGFYLCAWSEGLFATDTQYFGPGTRLTVL.

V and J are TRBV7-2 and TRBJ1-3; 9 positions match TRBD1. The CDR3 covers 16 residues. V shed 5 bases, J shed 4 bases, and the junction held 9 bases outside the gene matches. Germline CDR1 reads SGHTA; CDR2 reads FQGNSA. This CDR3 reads CASSPRDRAAGNTIYF. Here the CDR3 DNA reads TGTGCCAGCAGCCCCCGGGACAGGGCTGCCGGAAACACCATATATTTT.

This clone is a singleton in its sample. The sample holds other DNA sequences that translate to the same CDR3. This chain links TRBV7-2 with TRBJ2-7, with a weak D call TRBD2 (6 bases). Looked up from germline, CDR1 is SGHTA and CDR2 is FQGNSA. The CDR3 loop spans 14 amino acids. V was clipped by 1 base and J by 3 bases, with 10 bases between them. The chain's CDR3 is CASSLDWGLYEQYF. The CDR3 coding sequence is TGTGCCAGCAGCTTAGATTGGGGACTCTACGAGCAGTACTTC. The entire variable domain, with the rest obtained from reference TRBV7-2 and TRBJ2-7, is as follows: GAGVSQSPSNKVTEKGKDVELRCDPISGHTALYWYRQSLGQGLEFLIYFQGNSAPDKSGLPSDRFSAERTGGSVSTLTIQRTQQEDSAVYLCASSLDWGLYEQYFGPGTRLTVT.

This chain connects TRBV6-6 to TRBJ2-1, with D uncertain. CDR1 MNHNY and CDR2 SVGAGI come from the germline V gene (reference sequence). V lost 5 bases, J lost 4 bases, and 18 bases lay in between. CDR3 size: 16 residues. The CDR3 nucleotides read TGTGCCAGCAGTCCCTTAGGGCGAGTAAAATACAATGAGCAGTTCTTC. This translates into CASSPLGRVKYNEQFF.

In DNA form, the CDR3 reads TGTGCCAGCAGCTTAGCAAAGAACACTGAAGCTTTCTTT. Translated, it gives CASSLAKNTEAFF. The chain carries TRBV11-3 and TRBJ1-1; unclear D gene. Germline V gives CDR1 SGHNT, CDR2 YENEEA. The CDR3 runs 13 residues. V dropped 1 base and J dropped 1 base, with 4 bases sitting between them.

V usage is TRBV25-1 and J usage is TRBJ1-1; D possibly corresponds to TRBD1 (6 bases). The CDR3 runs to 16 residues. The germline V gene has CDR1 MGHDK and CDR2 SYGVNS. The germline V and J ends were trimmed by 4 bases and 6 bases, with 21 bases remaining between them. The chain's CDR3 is CASSARGGGHWAEAFF. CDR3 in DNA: TGTGCCAGCAGTGCCAGAGGGGGGGGGCATTGGGCTGAAGCTTTCTTT.

This CDR3 reads CASKGRGLYEQYF. Written as DNA, the CDR3 is TGTGCCAGCAAGGGGCGGGGGCTATACGAGCAGTACTTC. The chain uses TRBV27 and TRBJ2-7; tentatively, D is TRBD2 (7 bases). This CDR3 has 13 residues. Trimming took 7 bases from V and 4 from J, leaving 14 bases between them. CDR1 is MNHEY, CDR2 SMNVEV, per germline (reference sequence).

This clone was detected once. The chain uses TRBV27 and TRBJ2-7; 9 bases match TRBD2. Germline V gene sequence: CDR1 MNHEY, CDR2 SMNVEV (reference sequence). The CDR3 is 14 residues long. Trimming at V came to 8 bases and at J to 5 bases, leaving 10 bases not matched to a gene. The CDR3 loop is CASRRGGRADEQYF. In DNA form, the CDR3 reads TGTGCCAGCCGCCGCGGCGGGAGGGCCGACGAGCAGTACTTC.

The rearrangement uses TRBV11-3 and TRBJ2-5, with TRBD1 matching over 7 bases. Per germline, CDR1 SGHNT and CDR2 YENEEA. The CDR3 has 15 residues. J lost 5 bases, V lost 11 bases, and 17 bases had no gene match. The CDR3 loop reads CAARSVDREWETQYF. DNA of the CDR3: TGTGCCGCTCGCTCGGTAGACAGGGAATGGGAGACCCAGTACTTC.

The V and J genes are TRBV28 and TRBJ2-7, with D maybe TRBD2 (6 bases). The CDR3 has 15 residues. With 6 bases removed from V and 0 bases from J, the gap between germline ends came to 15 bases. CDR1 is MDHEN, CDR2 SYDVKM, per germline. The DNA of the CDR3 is TGTGCCAGCAGCACGGGGGACGGGAGCTCCTACGAGCAGTACTTC. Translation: CASSTGDGSSYEQYF.

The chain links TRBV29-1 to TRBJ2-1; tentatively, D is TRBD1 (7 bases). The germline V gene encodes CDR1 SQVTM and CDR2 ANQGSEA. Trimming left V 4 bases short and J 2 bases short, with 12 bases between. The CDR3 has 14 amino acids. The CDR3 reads CSVAEGAPYNEQFF. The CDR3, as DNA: TGCAGCGTTGCGGAGGGGGCCCCCTACAATGAGCAGTTCTTC.

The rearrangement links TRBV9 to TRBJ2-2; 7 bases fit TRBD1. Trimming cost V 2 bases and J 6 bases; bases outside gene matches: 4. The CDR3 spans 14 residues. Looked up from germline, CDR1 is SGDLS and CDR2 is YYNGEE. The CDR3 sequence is CASSVRQGPGELFF. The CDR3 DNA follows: TGTGCCAGCAGCGTGAGACAGGGCCCCGGGGAGCTGTTTTTT.

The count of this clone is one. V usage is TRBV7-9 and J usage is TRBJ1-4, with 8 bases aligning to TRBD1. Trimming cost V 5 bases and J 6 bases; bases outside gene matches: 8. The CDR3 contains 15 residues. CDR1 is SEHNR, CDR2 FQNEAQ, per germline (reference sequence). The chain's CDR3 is CASSPRTGKDEKLFF. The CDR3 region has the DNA TGTGCCAGCAGCCCTCGGACAGGGAAGGATGAAAAACTGTTTTTT.

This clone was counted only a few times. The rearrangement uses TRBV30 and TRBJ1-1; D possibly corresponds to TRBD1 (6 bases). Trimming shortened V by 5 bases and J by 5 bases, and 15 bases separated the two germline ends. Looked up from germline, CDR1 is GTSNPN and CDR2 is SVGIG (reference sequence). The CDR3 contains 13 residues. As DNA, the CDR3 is TGTGCCTGGGGTTATGGGGGCGAGACTGAAGCTTTCTTT. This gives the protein CAWGYGGETEAFF.

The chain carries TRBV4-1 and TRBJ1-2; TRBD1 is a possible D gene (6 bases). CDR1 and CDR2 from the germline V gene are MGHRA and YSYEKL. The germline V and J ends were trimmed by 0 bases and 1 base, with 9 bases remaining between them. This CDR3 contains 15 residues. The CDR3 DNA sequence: TGCGCCAGCAGCCAAGAGATACAGGGTAACTATGGCTACACCTTC. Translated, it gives CASSQEIQGNYGYTF.

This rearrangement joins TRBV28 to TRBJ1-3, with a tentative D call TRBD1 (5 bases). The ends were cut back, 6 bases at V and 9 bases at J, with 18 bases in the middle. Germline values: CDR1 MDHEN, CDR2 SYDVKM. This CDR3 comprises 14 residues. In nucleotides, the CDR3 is TGTGCCAGCAGCGAGACCGGGACCCTCGCCACCATATATTTT. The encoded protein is CASSETGTLATIYF.

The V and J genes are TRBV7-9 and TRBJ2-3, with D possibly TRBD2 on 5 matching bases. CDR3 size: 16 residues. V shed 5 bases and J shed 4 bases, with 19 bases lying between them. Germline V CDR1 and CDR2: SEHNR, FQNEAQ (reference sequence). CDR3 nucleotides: TGTGCCAGCAGCATTATCGGCCCGAGCGGCGCAGATACGCAGTATTTT. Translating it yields CASSIIGPSGADTQYF.

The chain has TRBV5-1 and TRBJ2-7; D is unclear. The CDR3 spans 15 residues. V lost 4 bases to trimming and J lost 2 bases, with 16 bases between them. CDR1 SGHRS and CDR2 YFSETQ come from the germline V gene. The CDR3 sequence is CASSPETGLTYEQYF. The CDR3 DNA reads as TGCGCCAGCAGCCCCGAAACCGGGTTAACCTACGAGCAGTACTTC.

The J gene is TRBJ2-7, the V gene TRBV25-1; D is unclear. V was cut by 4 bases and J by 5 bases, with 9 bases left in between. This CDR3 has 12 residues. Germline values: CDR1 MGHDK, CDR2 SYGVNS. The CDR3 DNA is TGTGCCAGCAGTGCAATGTGGGACGAGCAGTACTTC. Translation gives CASSAMWDEQYF.

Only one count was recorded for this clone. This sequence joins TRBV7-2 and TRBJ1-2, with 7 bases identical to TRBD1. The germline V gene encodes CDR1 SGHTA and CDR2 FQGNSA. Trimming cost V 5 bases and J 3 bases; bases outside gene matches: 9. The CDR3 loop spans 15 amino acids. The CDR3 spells CASSNRDSPDYGYTF. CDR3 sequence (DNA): TGTGCCAGCAGCAATCGGGACAGCCCTGACTATGGCTACACCTTC.

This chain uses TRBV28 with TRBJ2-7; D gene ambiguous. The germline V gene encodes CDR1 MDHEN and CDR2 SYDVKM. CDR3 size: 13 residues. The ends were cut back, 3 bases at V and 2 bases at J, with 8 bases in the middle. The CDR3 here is CASSFSLAYEQYF. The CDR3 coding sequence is TGTGCCAGCAGTTTTAGCCTAGCCTACGAGCAGTACTTC. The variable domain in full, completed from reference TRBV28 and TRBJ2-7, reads DVKVTQSSRYLVKRTGEKVFLECVQDMDHENMFWYRQDPGLGLRLIYFSYDVKMKEKGDIPEGYSVSREKKERFSLILESASTNQTSMYLCASSFSLAYEQYFGPGTRLTVT.

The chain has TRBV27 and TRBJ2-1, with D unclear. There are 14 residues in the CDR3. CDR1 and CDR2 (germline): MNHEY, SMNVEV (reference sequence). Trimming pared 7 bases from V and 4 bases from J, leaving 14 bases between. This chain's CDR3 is CASTSLGVYNEQFF. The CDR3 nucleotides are TGTGCCAGCACCTCGTTAGGAGTTTACAATGAGCAGTTCTTC.

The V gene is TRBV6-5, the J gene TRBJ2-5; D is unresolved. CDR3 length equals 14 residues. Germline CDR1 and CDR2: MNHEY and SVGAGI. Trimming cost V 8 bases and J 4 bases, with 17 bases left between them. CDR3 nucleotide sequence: TGTGCCAGCCGATACCTTAATCCGGCAGAGACCCAGTACTTC. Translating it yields CASRYLNPAETQYF.

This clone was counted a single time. CDR3 amino acids: CAVTGQANTGELFF. DNA for the CDR3: TGTGCCGTCACGGGACAAGCGAACACCGGGGAGCTGTTTTTT. The V gene is TRBV6-5, the J gene TRBJ2-2; D might be TRBD1 (6 bases). There are 14 residues in the CDR3. Germline CDR1 reads MNHEY; CDR2 reads SVGAGI. V lost 11 bases, J lost 0 bases, and 13 bases lay in between.

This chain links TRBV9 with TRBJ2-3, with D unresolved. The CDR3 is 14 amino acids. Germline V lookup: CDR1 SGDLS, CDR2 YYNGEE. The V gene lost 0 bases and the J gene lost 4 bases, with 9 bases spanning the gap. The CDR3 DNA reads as TGTGCCAGCAGCGTAGCGGTCAAGCCAGATACGCAGTATTTT. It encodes CASSVAVKPDTQYF. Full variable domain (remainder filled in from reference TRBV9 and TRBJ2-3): DSGVTQTPKHLITATGQRVTLRCSPRSGDLSVYWYQQSLDQGLQFLIQYYNGEERAKGNILERFSAQQFPDLHSELNLSSLELGDSALYFCASSVAVKPDTQYFGPGTRLTVL.

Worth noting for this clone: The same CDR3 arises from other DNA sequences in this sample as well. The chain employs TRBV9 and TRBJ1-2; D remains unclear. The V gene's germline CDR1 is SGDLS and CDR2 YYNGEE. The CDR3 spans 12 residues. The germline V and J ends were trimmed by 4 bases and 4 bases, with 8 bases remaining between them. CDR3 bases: TGTGCCAGCAGCCCCCCCGGCTATGGCTACACCTTC. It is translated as CASSPPGYGYTF.